This T cell receptor (beta chain) emerged from a study of blood T cell repertoires in COVID-19. The data were produced by immunoSEQ multiplex PCR, yet TCRdb's version contains in-frame clones alone and is incomplete. In the table there are about 260,000 clones, roughly 86% of which are singletons. This CDR3 comprises 17 residues. Trimming at V came to 4 bases and at J to 4 bases, leaving 12 bases not matched to a gene. Per the germline V gene, CDR1 is SGDLS and CDR2 is YYNGEE. The receptor comes from a woman aged 50 to 60 with acute or convalescent COVID-19. This chain joins TRBV9 and TRBJ2-3; 10 bases match TRBD2. Source material: peripheral blood. In nucleotides, the CDR3 is TGTGCCAGCAGCCCTCGGCCTAGCGGGGGTATGCCAGATACGCAGTATTTT. Translated: CASSPRPSGGMPDTQYF.